Listed here are 21 T cell receptor beta chains from one sample, sequenced in a study of T cells in localized non-small cell lung cancer. Data came from immunoSEQ multiplex PCR; TCRdb stores just in-frame clones and leaves some out. The table lists about 30,000 clones, approximately 94% of them singletons. This sample comprised peripheral blood, obtained before any cancer treatment. These receptors originate from a woman aged 40 to 75 with stage I lung adenocarcinoma.

The sample holds one count of this clone. The chain uses TRBV2 and TRBJ2-3; TRBD2 matches 11 bases. The CDR3 is 15 amino acids. The germline CDR1 and CDR2 sequences are SNHLY and FYNNEI. Trimming took 8 bases from V and 4 from J; bases not matched to a gene: 8. CDR3 nucleotides: TGTGCCAGCCTACTACTAGCGGGAGTGGCAGATACGCAGTATTTT. The encoded protein is CASLLLAGVADTQYF.

The rearrangement joins TRBV29-1 to TRBJ2-5; no firm D call. Deletions cut 5 bases from V and 3 bases from J, with 13 bases between. The CDR3 extends over 13 amino acids. Germline V lookup: CDR1 SQVTM, CDR2 ANQGSEA. The CDR3 loop reads CSVWSGVEETQYF. The CDR3, as DNA: TGCAGCGTTTGGAGTGGGGTAGAAGAGACCCAGTACTTC. The variable domain in full, completed from reference TRBV29-1 and TRBJ2-5, reads SAVISQKPSRDICQRGTSLTIQCQVDSQVTMMFWYRQQPGQSLTLIATANQGSEATYESGFVIDKFPISRPNLTFSTLTVSNMSPEDSSIYLCSVWSGVEETQYFGPGTRLLVL.

This chain links TRBV7-2 with TRBJ2-2; D unresolved. Trimming removed 1 base at V and 1 base at J, with 4 bases between. The V gene's germline CDR1 is SGHTA and CDR2 FQGNSA. The CDR3 sequence is 14 residues long. Here the CDR3 DNA reads TGTGCCAGCAGCTTAGTAGGGAACACCGGGGAGCTGTTTTTT. This sequence encodes CASSLVGNTGELFF.

This chain joins TRBV7-2 and TRBJ2-1; TRBD2 matches 10 bases. CDR1 is SGHTA and CDR2 is FQGNSA in the germline V gene. The CDR3 covers 15 residues. V gave up 4 bases and J gave up 6 bases; unmatched junction bases: 6. This CDR3 reads CASSYLAGATNEQFF. The DNA for the CDR3 is TGTGCCAGCAGCTACCTAGCGGGAGCTACCAATGAGCAGTTCTTC.

This chain links TRBV25-1 with TRBJ2-7, with TRBD2 matching over 8 bases. The CDR3 has 12 amino acids. V lost 7 bases to trimming and J lost 6 bases; unmatched junction nucleotides: 5. CDR1 and CDR2 (germline): MGHDK, SYGVNS. CDR3 DNA sequence: TGTGCCAGCATCGGGGGGGATCGCGAGCAGTACTTC. Translating gives CASIGGDREQYF.

The chain combines TRBV7-9 with TRBJ1-1, with D unclear. The CDR3 consists of 15 residues. Per the germline V gene, CDR1 is SEHNR and CDR2 is FQNEAQ (reference sequence). V was pared by 2 bases and J by 2 bases, with 12 bases between. The DNA of the CDR3 is TGTGCCAGCAGCTTATACGGCGGGTATAACACTGAAGCTTTCTTT. It encodes CASSLYGGYNTEAFF.

This rearrangement joins TRBV7-2 to TRBJ1-2; D unresolved. V dropped 5 bases and J dropped 7 bases, with 20 bases sitting between them. The CDR3 consists of 15 residues. Germline V CDR1 and CDR2: SGHTA, FQGNSA. CDR3 sequence reads: CASSPWLIRTSGYTF. CDR3 coding DNA: TGTGCCAGCAGCCCCTGGTTGATTAGAACGAGTGGCTACACCTTC.

The V call is TRBV28, the J call TRBJ2-1; D could derive from TRBD1 or TRBD2 (5 bases each). With 2 bases removed from V and 6 bases from J, the gap between germline ends came to 14 bases. CDR1 MDHEN and CDR2 SYDVKM come from the germline V gene. There are 15 residues in the CDR3. CDR3 in amino acids: CASSLGGSAVNEQFF. DNA for the CDR3: TGTGCCAGCAGTTTAGGGGGTTCCGCTGTCAATGAGCAGTTCTTC.

The J gene is TRBJ1-1, the V gene TRBV5-1, with D perhaps matching TRBD1 (6 bases). Trimming took off 4 bases at V and 1 base at J, with 17 bases between the two ends. From germline, CDR1 is SGHRS and CDR2 YFSETQ. The CDR3 sequence is 16 residues long. CDR3 nucleotide sequence: TGCGCCAGCAGCCTGACAACGGGACATAGGAACACTGAAGCTTTCTTT. Protein: CASSLTTGHRNTEAFF.

V usage is TRBV7-2 and J usage is TRBJ2-2; maybe TRBD1 (6 bases). Trimming took 5 bases from V and 3 from J, leaving 25 bases between them. This CDR3 has 19 amino acids. The V gene's germline CDR1 is SGHTA and CDR2 FQGNSA. CDR3 nucleotide sequence: TGTGCCAGCAGCGATATTTATCTTAGGGGGTCCGCGGACACCGGGGAGCTGTTTTTT. This translates into CASSDIYLRGSADTGELFF.

This clone has just one count. The V and J genes are TRBV18 and TRBJ2-3, with TRBD2 identical over 7 bases. Germline values: CDR1 KGHSH, CDR2 LQKENI. There are 15 residues in the CDR3. V lost 0 bases and J lost 3; bases outside the gene matches: 3. The CDR3 DNA follows: TGTGCCAGCTCACCACCGGGGAGGGGTACAGATACGCAGTATTTT. Protein sequence: CASSPPGRGTDTQYF.

The chain has TRBV27 and TRBJ2-1; D is unresolved. V lost 3 bases and J 4 bases, leaving 13 bases between the germline ends. Germline V gives CDR1 MNHEY, CDR2 SMNVEV (reference sequence). The CDR3 runs 15 residues. The CDR3 bases are TGTGCCAGCAGTTTCCACCGTGGAAGATACAATGAGCAGTTCTTC. Its protein product is CASSFHRGRYNEQFF.

The CDR3 loop reads CAFYRGLQSTGELFF. The CDR3 bases are TGTGCCTTTTACAGGGGGCTCCAAAGCACCGGGGAGCTGTTTTTT. This chain connects TRBV5-4 to TRBJ2-2, with TRBD1 matching over 9 bases. The germline V gene encodes CDR1 SGHNT and CDR2 YYREEE (reference sequence). Trimming at V came to 10 bases and at J to 4 bases, leaving 11 bases not matched to a gene. CDR3 length equals 15 residues.

The rearrangement uses TRBV19 and TRBJ2-1, with D maybe TRBD1 (6 bases). V gave up 8 bases and J gave up 1 base, with 18 bases separating them. The CDR3 covers 16 residues. Looked up from germline, CDR1 is LNHDA and CDR2 is SQIVND (reference sequence). CDR3 nucleotide sequence: TGTGCCAGTTGTTTAAGAGGACAGTATTCCTACAATGAGCAGTTCTTC. Protein: CASCLRGQYSYNEQFF.

The chain uses TRBV4-3 and TRBJ1-3, with D perhaps matching TRBD1 (6 bases). The length of the CDR3 is 16 residues. CDR1 and CDR2 from the germline V gene are LGHNA and YSLEER. V dropped 4 bases and J dropped 4 bases, with 17 bases sitting between them. The chain's CDR3 is CASSLLRDKSGNTIYF. In DNA, the CDR3 is TGCGCCAGCAGCCTCCTCAGGGACAAATCGGGAAACACCATATATTTT.

V gene TRBV5-8 combines with J gene TRBJ2-3; the match to TRBD2 covers 8 bases. This CDR3 has 15 residues. CDR1 is SGHTS and CDR2 is YDEGEE in the germline V gene. Trimming removed 3 bases from V and 3 bases from J; junction bases left unmatched: 6. The DNA of the CDR3 is TGTGCCAGCAGCTCCAGAGCGGGGGTAACAGATACGCAGTATTTT. Amino acids: CASSSRAGVTDTQYF.

The chain is built from TRBV7-9 and TRBJ1-1; D gene uncertain. Trimming left V 5 bases short and J 5 bases short, with 12 bases between. Looked up from germline, CDR1 is SEHNR and CDR2 is FQNEAQ (reference sequence). The CDR3 has 13 residues. CDR3 nucleotide sequence: TGTGCCAGCAGCCCTCGTCCTCGGACTGAAGCTTTCTTT. Its protein product is CASSPRPRTEAFF. Drawing the rest from reference TRBV7-9 and TRBJ1-1, the complete variable domain is DTGVSQNPRHKITKRGQNVTFRCDPISEHNRLYWYRQTLGQGPEFLTYFQNEAQLEKSRLLSDRFSAERPKGSFSTLEIQRTEQGDSAMYLCASSPRPRTEAFFGQGTRLTVV.

This chain joins TRBV15 and TRBJ1-5; D remains unclear. Trimming removed 3 bases from V and 0 bases from J, with 9 bases in between. The CDR3 loop spans 15 amino acids. Per the germline V gene, CDR1 is LNHNV and CDR2 is YYDKDF (reference sequence). Written as DNA, the CDR3 is TGTGCCACCAGCAGGGTAGGCAGTAGCAATCAGCCCCAGCATTTT. This gives the protein CATSRVGSSNQPQHF. Full variable domain (missing parts from reference TRBV15 and TRBJ1-5): DAMVIQNPRYQVTQFGKPVTLSCSQTLNHNVMYWYQQKSSQAPKLLFHYYDKDFNNEADTPDNFQSRRPNTSFCFLDIRSPGLGDTAMYLCATSRVGSSNQPQHFGDGTRLSIL.

This chain connects TRBV5-5 to TRBJ1-2; D gene unclear. Germline V gene sequence: CDR1 SGHKS, CDR2 YYEKEE (reference sequence). The germline V and J ends were trimmed by 2 bases and 4 bases, with 15 bases remaining between them. The CDR3 is made up of 15 amino acids. CDR3 sequence (DNA): TGTGCCAGCAGCTTCGGTCAGTCGGGAATCTATGGCTACACCTTC. As protein: CASSFGQSGIYGYTF.

The rearrangement joins TRBV28 to TRBJ1-2, with D unclear. Trimming took off 4 bases at V and 4 bases at J, with 7 bases between the two ends. Germline V CDR1 and CDR2: MDHEN, SYDVKM. The CDR3 totals 12 residues. The CDR3: CASSSRTYGYTF. The CDR3 DNA sequence: TGTGCCAGCAGTTCAAGGACCTATGGCTACACCTTC.

V usage is TRBV7-2 and J usage is TRBJ1-3, with a weak D call TRBD1 (6 bases). V lost 5 bases, J lost 6 bases, and 11 bases lay in between. Germline values: CDR1 SGHTA, CDR2 FQGNSA. CDR3 length equals 13 residues. CDR3: CASSVGGVNTIYF. The CDR3, as DNA: TGTGCCAGCAGCGTAGGGGGGGTAAACACCATATATTTT.